A single T cell receptor beta chain is shown here with its context. What it binds is not known. Germline V gene sequence: CDR1 MNHEY, CDR2 SVGAGI. This CDR3 comprises 14 residues. The V end was cut by 5 bases, the J end by 0 bases, with 11 bases between. This record comes from a study of CD8 T cells in ankylosing spondylitis. Overall study results and limits: Before this, some motif variants had been reported in reactive arthritis synovial fluid and blood. The study looked at matched synovial fluid samples from ankylosing spondylitis patients. Disease-linked clones were reported to be significantly enriched there. Clones that were linked to disease were CD8+ and were relatively rare in peripheral blood. A motif of seven or eight highly homologous TCR beta variants was seen as apparently characteristic of ankylosing spondylitis blood.

Each TCR beta library was made by quantitative 5'-RACE that incorporated molecular barcodes. TCRdb re-derived calls from the 5' RACE reads in MiXCR, one entry per CDR3 protein. This sample carries about 750,000 distinct CDR3 sequences, roughly 19% of them seen once, and the ten largest clones take 19%. The sequenced sample consisted of blood, either unsorted or a sorted T cell fraction (not recorded which). This clonotype originated in a male donor with ankylosing spondylitis. The rearrangement links TRBV6-5 to TRBJ2-7; possible D gene TRBD2, 5 bases. The CDR3: CASSTGEISYEQYF. The CDR3 region has the DNA TGTGCCAGCAGTACTGGGGAGATCTCCTACGAGCAGTACTTC.